The sequence of this TCR beta chain was determined in a study of blood T cell repertoires in COVID-19. TCRdb's table, derived via immunoSEQ multiplex PCR, lists solely in-frame clones and lacks some. Of fewer than 200,000 clones listed, under 85% are singletons. This clone was detected a few times. This clonotype was sampled from a woman in her seventies with COVID-19, enrolled during active disease. Sequencing used peripheral blood.

CDR3 DNA: TGCGCCAGCAGCTCCGTACAAAGTTATGGCTACACCTTC. This codes for CASSSVQSYGYTF. The chain couples TRBV5-1 to TRBJ1-2; D ambiguous. Trimming stripped 3 bases from V and 5 bases from J, with 11 bases between. Germline CDR1 is SGHRS and CDR2 is YFSETQ. This CDR3 has 13 residues.